This paragraph covers one T cell receptor beta chain sequence. Patients had newly diagnosed, untreated stage II-IVA oral cavity squamous cell carcinoma. Most tumor samples had 4 to 5 ug input DNA in two replicates. Some clones are missing from TCRdb's copy, which holds only in-frame ones; the method was immunoSEQ multiplex PCR. The repertoire holds about 6,700 clones, with around 45% as singletons. The data were obtained in a study of neoadjuvant anti-PD-1 for oral cavity cancer. This TCR was sampled from a person aged 35-79 years with oral cavity squamous cell carcinoma. This sample comprised tumor tissue, obtained before nivolumab (anti-PD-1) treatment.

As DNA, the CDR3 is TGTGCCAGCATCCAGGTAGGGGACACCGTGAACTACAATGAGCAGTTCTTC. Encoded protein: CASIQVGDTVNYNEQFF. This chain connects TRBV11-2 to TRBJ2-1; a possible D gene is TRBD1 (6 bases). CDR3 length equals 17 residues. CDR1 SGHAT and CDR2 FQNNGV come from the germline V gene. V gave up 7 bases and J gave up 3 bases, with 22 bases separating them.